These T cell receptor beta chains were read from a single sample in a study of blood T cell repertoires in COVID-19. The data were produced by immunoSEQ multiplex PCR, yet TCRdb's version contains in-frame clones alone and is incomplete. The sample shows fewer than 150,000 clones, about 81% of them seen only once. Sequenced input: peripheral blood. The receptor source for this set is a woman older than 75 with acute or convalescent COVID-19. Each CDR3 is given with its conserved first and last residue. D genes are given only for firm matches. Not all rows give a size; the values are once, few, many and, for expanded clones, a class.

>TRBV15|-|-|TRBJ1-1
TGTGCCTCCGGCCAGGGTGGAACTGAAGCTTTCTTT
CASGQGGTEAFF
>TRBV29-1|-|-|TRBJ2-2
TGCAGCGGCTCAGCAGGGGCCGGGGAGCTGTTTTTT
CSGSAGAGELFF
>TRBV20-1|-|-|TRBJ1-4
TGCAGTGCTAGTCAGGGTGGCACTGAAAAACTGTTTTTT
CSASQGGTEKLFF
>TRBV6-5|-|-|TRBJ1-3
TGTGCCAGCAGTTACGAGGAACCTGGAAACACCATATATTTT
CASSYEEPGNTIYF
>TRBV5-1|-|-|TRBJ2-7
TGCGCCAGCAGCTTGGACTACTACGAGCAGTACTTC
CASSLDYYEQYF
>TRBV10-2|once|TRBD2|TRBJ2-1
TGCGCCATCAACGGGGGGGCCTTCTACAATGAGCAGTTCTTC
CAINGGAFYNEQFF
>TRBV19|-|TRBD1|TRBJ1-5
TGTGCCAGCAACCCTCACGGGACAGGGTCCCATCAGCCCCAGCATTTT
CASNPHGTGSHQPQHF
>TRBV2|-|TRBD2|TRBJ2-3
TGTGCCAGCAGTCCGGTGGGGGGGAGAATTTCCACAGATACGCAGTATTTT
CASSPVGGRISTDTQYF
>TRBV19|-|-|TRBJ2-7
TGTGCCAGTACGAAGAGTTTCGGACTTTACGAGCAGTACTTC
CASTKSFGLYEQYF
>TRBV5-4|-|TRBD1|TRBJ1-2
TGTGCCAGCAGCTTGGATCCAGGGGGTGGCTACACCTTC
CASSLDPGGGYTF
>TRBV5-1|few|-|TRBJ2-2
TGCGCCAGCAGCTTGGAAGAAGGGGCGTACGGGGAGCTGTTTTTT
CASSLEEGAYGELFF
>TRBV25-1|-|TRBD1|TRBJ1-2
TGTGCCAGCAGTGAATGGGACAGGGGGGCCTATGGCTACACCTTC
CASSEWDRGAYGYTF